Given below is one TCR beta chain in context. Profiling relied on immunoSEQ multiplex PCR, and the TCRdb table lists in-frame clones only, not all of them. Of a few hundred thousand clones in the sample, about 85% were seen once. V lost 3 bases and J lost 1, with 10 bases in between. Germline CDR1 is KGHSH and CDR2 is LQKENI. This CDR3 spans 15 amino acids. The record originates from a study of blood T cell repertoires in COVID-19. Study overall: Acute and convalescent COVID-19 specimens originated in the United States, Italy and Spain. PBMCs, B-cell-depleted T cells, or T cells were the source of the cDNA or gDNA that made up the material.

Sequenced: peripheral blood. J is TRBJ2-1 and V is TRBV18; D unresolved. This clonotype was obtained from a man in his sixties with acute or convalescent COVID-19. The CDR3: CASSPGLVSYNEQFF. The CDR3 DNA is TGTGCCAGCTCACCTGGGCTGGTATCCTACAATGAGCAGTTCTTC.